These T cell receptor beta chains were read from a single sample in a study of Graves' ophthalmopathy and Graves' hyperthyroidism. TCRdb fed the multiplex PCR reads into MiXCR, producing one record per CDR3 protein. The sample shows around 660,000 distinct CDR3 sequences, about 38% of them seen only once. The sample consisted of peripheral blood. The receptor set was obtained from an adult man with Graves' ophthalmopathy. The conserved cysteine and the conserved F or W are not part of the CDR3 here. Each record gives: V gene, clone size, J gene, CDR3 protein. The size entry is marked missing in some rows and otherwise reads once, few, many or a size class.

>TRBV20-1|NA|TRBJ2-7
SARDRQG
>TRBV19|NA|TRBJ1-5
ASSIDPGTGKRQQH
>TRBV7-6|NA|TRBJ2-7
ASSPGAAGTYEQY
>TRBV7-8|few|TRBJ2-1
ASIPRGTSVINEQF
>TRBV25-1|once|TRBJ2-2
ASSSGEVTGELF
>TRBV2|many|TRBJ1-2
ASRGTDYGYT
>TRBV7-2|NA|TRBJ1-1
ASSPIPLDLVAF
>TRBV10-3|NA|TRBJ1-1
AIRYSSEAF
>TRBV2|NA|TRBJ1-1
ASSYGVWAF
>TRBV9|NA|TRBJ1-2
ASSVGSGAYT
>TRBV29-1|NA|TRBJ1-4
SQASGTGDEKLF
>TRBV29-1|NA|TRBJ1-2
SVGTGYGYT
>TRBV10-3|NA|TRBJ1-4
AISEPRARATNEKLF
>TRBV10-2|many|TRBJ1-4
ASSWDREGEKLF
>TRBV2|many|TRBJ2-7
ASSAPPDLNYEQY
>TRBV7-3|few|TRBJ2-1
ASSFRAGVGGEQF
>TRBV2|NA|TRBJ2-7
ASSGRDRSSYEQY
>TRBV29-1|NA|TRBJ2-7
SVNPEGQY
>TRBV14|many|TRBJ2-7
ASSPGLAVYEQY
>TRBV2|NA|TRBJ2-5
ASSSSLDRRGETQY
>TRBV7-6|NA|TRBJ2-5
ASSSGLLGAQETQY
>TRBV2|many|TRBJ2-7
ASSETSGGFREQY
>TRBV12-3/TRBV12-4|NA|TRBJ1-1
ASQVRTSSEAF
>TRBV2|once|TRBJ1-6
AQRAVRSPLH
>TRBV2|many|TRBJ1-1
ASSEQSLNTEAF
>TRBV5-4|many|TRBJ1-2
ASSLAGFYGYT
>TRBV29-1|NA|TRBJ2-3
SGSGTTSTDTQY
>TRBV29-1|many|TRBJ2-6
SVESSVSSGANVLT
>TRBV9|many|TRBJ1-1
ASSVGGAQGTEAF
>TRBV2|NA|TRBJ1-5
ASLWGDGNQPQH
>TRBV6-4|many|TRBJ1-1
ASSPGPQGNTEAF
>TRBV7-2|many|TRBJ2-5
ASSFWTSGKETQY